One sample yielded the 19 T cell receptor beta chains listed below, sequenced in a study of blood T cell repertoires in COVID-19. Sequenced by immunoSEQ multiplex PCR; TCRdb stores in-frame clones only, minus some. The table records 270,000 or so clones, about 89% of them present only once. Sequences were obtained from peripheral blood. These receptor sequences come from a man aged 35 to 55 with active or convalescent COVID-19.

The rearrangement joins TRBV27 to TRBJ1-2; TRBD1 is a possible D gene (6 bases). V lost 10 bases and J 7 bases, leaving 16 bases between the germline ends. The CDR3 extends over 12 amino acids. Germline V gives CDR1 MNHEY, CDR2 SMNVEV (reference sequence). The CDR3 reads CATRQDESGYTF. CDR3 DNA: TGTGCCACCAGACAGGATGAGAGTGGCTACACCTTC.

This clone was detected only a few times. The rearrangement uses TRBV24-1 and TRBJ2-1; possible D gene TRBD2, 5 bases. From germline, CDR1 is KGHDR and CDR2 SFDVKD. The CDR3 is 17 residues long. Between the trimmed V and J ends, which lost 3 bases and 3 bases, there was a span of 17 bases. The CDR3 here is CATSDVSGPIHYNEQFF. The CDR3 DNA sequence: TGTGCCACCAGTGATGTCAGCGGACCAATTCACTACAATGAGCAGTTCTTC.

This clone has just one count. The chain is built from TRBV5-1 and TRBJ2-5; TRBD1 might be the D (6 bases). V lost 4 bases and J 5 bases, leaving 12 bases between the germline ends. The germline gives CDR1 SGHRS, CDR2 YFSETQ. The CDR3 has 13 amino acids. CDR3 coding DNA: TGCGCCAGCAGCCCAGGGGTGGATGAGACCCAGTACTTC. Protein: CASSPGVDETQYF.

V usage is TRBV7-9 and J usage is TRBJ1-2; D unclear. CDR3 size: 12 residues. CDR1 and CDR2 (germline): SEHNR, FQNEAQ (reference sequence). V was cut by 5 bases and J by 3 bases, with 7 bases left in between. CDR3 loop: CASSLGDYGYTF. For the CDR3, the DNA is TGTGCCAGCAGCCTGGGAGACTATGGCTACACCTTC. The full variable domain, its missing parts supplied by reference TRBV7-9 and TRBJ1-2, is DTGVSQNPRHKITKRGQNVTFRCDPISEHNRLYWYRQTLGQGPEFLTYFQNEAQLEKSRLLSDRFSAERPKGSFSTLEIQRTEQGDSAMYLCASSLGDYGYTFGSGTRLTVV.

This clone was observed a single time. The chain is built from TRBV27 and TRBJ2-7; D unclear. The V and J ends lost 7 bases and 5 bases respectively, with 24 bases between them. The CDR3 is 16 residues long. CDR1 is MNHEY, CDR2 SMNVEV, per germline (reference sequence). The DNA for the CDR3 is TGTGCCAGCACCTCCTCAAGAGCTGGGCAGGCCAACGAGCAGTACTTC. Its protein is CASTSSRAGQANEQYF.

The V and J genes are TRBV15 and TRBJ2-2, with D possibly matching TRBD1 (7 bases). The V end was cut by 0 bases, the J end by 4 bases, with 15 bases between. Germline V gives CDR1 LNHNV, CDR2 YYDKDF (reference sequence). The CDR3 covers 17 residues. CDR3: CATSRDLGGQATGELFF. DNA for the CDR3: TGTGCCACCAGCAGAGATTTGGGAGGACAGGCCACCGGGGAGCTGTTTTTT.

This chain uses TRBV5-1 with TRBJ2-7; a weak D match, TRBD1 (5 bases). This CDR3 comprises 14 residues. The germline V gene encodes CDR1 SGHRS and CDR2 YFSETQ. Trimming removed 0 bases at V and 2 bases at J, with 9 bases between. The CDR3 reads CASSLGSRAYEQYF. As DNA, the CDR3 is TGCGCCAGCAGCTTGGGTTCCAGGGCCTACGAGCAGTACTTC.

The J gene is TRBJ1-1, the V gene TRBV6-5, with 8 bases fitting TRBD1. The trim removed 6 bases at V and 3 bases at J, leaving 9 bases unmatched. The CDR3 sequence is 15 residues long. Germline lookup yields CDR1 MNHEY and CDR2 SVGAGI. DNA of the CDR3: TGTGCCAGCAGCCTCCGCCCGACAGGGGACACTGAAGCTTTCTTT. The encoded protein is CASSLRPTGDTEAFF.

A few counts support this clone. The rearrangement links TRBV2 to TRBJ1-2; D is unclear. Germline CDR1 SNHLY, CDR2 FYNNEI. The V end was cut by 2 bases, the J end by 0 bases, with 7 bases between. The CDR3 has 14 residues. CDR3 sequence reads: CASSETVTNYGYTF. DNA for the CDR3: TGTGCCAGCAGTGAAACAGTTACTAACTATGGCTACACCTTC.

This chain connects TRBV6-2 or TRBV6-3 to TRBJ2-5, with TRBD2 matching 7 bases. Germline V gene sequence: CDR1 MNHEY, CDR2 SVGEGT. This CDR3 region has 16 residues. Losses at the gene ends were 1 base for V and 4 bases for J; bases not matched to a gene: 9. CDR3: CASSYFGRGSRETQYF. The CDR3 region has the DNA TGTGCCAGCAGTTACTTTGGGCGGGGGAGTAGAGAGACCCAGTACTTC.

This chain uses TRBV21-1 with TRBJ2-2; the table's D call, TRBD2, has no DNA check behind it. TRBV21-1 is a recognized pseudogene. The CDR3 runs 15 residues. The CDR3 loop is CASRQREWDTGELFF. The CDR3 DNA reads TGTGCCAGCCGCCAGCGGGAGTGGGACACCGGGGAGCTGTTTTTT.

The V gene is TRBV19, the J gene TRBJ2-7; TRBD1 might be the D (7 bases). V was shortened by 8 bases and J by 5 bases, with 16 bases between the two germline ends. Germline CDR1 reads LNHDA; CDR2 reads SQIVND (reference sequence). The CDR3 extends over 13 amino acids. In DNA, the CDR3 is TGTGCCAGTTCCTGGCAGGGGGGCCACGAGCAGTACTTC. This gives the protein CASSWQGGHEQYF.

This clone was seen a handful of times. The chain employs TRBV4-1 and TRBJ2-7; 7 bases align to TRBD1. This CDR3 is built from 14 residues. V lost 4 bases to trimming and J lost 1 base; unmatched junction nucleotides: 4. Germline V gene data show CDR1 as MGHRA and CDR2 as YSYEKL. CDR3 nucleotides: TGCGCCAGCAGCCTCGGGGACAGATCCTACGAGCAGTACTTC. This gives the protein CASSLGDRSYEQYF.

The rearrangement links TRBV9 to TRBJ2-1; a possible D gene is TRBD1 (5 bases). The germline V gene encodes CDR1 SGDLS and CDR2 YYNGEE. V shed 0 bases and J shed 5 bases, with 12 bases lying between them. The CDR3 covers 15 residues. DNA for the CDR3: TGTGCCAGCAGCGTAGACCCGACAGTAAACAATGAGCAGTTCTTC. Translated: CASSVDPTVNNEQFF.

CDR3 sequence reads: CASSEGDTVNEKLFF. The CDR3 DNA reads as TGTGCCAGCAGTGAAGGGGACACCGTTAATGAAAAACTGTTTTTT. This chain connects TRBV6-1 to TRBJ1-4; perhaps TRBD1 as D (6 bases). This CDR3 contains 15 residues. Germline V gene data show CDR1 as MNHNS and CDR2 as SASEGT. V shed 1 base and J shed 4 bases, with 10 bases lying between them.

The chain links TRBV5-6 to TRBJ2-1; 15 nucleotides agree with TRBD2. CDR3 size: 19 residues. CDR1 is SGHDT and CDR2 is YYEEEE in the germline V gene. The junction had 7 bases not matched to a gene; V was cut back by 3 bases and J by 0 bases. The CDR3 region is CASSSGTSGGTSSYNEQFF. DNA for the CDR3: TGTGCCAGCAGCTCCGGGACTAGCGGGGGGACAAGCTCCTACAATGAGCAGTTCTTC.

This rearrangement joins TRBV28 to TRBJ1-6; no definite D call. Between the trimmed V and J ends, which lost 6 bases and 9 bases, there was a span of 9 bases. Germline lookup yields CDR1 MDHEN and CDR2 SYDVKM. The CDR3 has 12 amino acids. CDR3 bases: TGTGCCAGCAGGGGTCCGGGTTCACCCCTCCACTTT. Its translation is CASRGPGSPLHF.

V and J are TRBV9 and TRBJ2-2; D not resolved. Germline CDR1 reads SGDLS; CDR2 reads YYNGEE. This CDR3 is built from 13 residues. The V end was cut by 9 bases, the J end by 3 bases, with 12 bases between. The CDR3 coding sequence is TGTGCCACCCTTCTAGAAGACACCGGGGAGCTGTTTTTT. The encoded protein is CATLLEDTGELFF.

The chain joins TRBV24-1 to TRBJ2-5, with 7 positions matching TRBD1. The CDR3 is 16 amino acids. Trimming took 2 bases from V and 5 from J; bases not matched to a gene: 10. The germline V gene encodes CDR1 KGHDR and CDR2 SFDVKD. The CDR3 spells CATSDYGTEYGETQYF. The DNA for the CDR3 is TGTGCCACCAGTGATTACGGGACAGAATATGGGGAGACCCAGTACTTC.